This TCR beta chain appears in the sequencing data of a study of blood T cell repertoires in COVID-19. Background on the study: The United States, Italy and Spain supplied acute and convalescent COVID-19 samples. In each case, the material was cDNA or gDNA derived from T cells, B-cell-depleted T cells, or PBMCs.

Per the authors' pipeline: Amplifying reference gene primers gave estimates of nucleated cell counts. The method was immunoSEQ multiplex PCR; TCRdb's version includes in-frame clones alone and lacks a portion of them. The V and J calls and clone size were taken over from that table, and D and trimming were inferred from the DNA. This table holds approximately 90,000 clones, 90% found once. The material sequenced was peripheral blood. This TCR was sampled from a man aged 55 to 70 with acute or convalescent COVID-19.

CDR3 amino acids: CASGQPLEYGYTF. The CDR3 region has the DNA TGTGCCAGCGGACAGCCCCTAGAGTATGGCTACACCTTC. J is TRBJ1-2 and V is TRBV6-5; a possible D gene is TRBD1 (6 bases). The CDR3 runs 13 residues. From germline, CDR1 is MNHEY and CDR2 SVGAGI. Trimming pared 8 bases from V and 5 bases from J, leaving 15 bases between.